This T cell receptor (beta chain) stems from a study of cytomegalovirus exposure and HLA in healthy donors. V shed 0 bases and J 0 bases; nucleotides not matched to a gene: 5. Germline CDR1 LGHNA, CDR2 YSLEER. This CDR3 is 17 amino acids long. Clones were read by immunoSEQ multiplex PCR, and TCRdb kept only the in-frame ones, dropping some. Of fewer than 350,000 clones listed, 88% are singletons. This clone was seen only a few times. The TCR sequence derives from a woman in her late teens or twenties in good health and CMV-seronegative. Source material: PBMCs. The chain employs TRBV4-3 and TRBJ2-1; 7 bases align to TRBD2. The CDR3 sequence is CASSQEGRTSSYNEQFF. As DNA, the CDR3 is TGCGCCAGCAGCCAAGAAGGGAGGACTAGCTCCTACAATGAGCAGTTCTTC.